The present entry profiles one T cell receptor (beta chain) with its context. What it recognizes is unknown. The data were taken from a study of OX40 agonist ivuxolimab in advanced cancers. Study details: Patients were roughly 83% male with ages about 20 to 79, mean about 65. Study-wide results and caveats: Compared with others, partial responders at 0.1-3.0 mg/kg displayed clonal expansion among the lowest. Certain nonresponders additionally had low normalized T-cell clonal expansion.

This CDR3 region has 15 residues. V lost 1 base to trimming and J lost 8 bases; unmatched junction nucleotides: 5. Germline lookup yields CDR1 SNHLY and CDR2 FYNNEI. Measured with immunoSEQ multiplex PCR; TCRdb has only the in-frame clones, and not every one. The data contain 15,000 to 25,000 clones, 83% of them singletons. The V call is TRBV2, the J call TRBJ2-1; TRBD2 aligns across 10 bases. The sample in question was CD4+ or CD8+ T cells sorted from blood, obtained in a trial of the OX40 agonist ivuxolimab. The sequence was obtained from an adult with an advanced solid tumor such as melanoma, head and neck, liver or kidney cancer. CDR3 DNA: TGTGCCAGCAGTGAAGTTCTAGCGGGGGTTGATGAGCAGTTCTTC. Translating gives CASSEVLAGVDEQFF.